The 19 T cell receptor beta chains presented below share a single source sample, sequenced in a study of T cell responses to AZD1222 COVID-19 vaccine. Clones were read by immunoSEQ multiplex PCR, and TCRdb kept only the in-frame ones, dropping some. The data contain some 130,000 clones, about nine tenths of them singletons. The starting material was peripheral blood, obtained on day 0 of AZD1222 vaccination. The origin of the receptors is an adult in good health.

The genes are TRBV14 and TRBJ2-4, with 9 bases that match TRBD2. The germline V gene encodes CDR1 SGHDN and CDR2 FVKESK. V lost 3 bases and J lost 11; bases outside the gene matches: 8. The CDR3 is 14 amino acids. CDR3 residues: CASSQRGGQTVQYF. In nucleotides, the CDR3 is TGTGCCAGCAGCCAGCGGGGGGGCCAAACGGTTCAGTACTTC.

V gene TRBV6-5 combines with J gene TRBJ2-3; D call uncertain. CDR1 is MNHEY and CDR2 is SVGAGI in the germline V gene. With 0 bases removed from V and 6 bases from J, the gap between germline ends came to 10 bases. The CDR3 runs to 14 residues. The CDR3 sequence: CASSYSKVVDTQYF. The DNA for the CDR3 is TGTGCCAGCAGTTACTCGAAGGTAGTCGATACGCAGTATTTT.

Here the CDR3 reads CASSPRDRPGMNTEAFF. The CDR3 DNA is TGTGCCAGCAGCCCCCGGGACAGGCCCGGGATGAACACTGAAGCTTTCTTT. This chain uses TRBV11-2 with TRBJ1-1, with TRBD1 matching 8 bases. V lost 5 bases and J lost 0; bases outside the gene matches: 11. CDR1 SGHAT and CDR2 FQNNGV come from the germline V gene. The CDR3 contains 17 residues.

V is TRBV18 and J is TRBJ2-7; the D is unclear. CDR3 length equals 15 residues. Per germline, CDR1 KGHSH and CDR2 LQKENI. Trimming took off 3 bases at V and 6 bases at J, with 18 bases between the two ends. CDR3: CASSPAALNDGEQYF. CDR3 in DNA: TGTGCCAGCTCACCCGCAGCCCTAAATGACGGCGAGCAGTACTTC.

The chain carries TRBV5-1 and TRBJ1-2, with D perhaps matching TRBD1 (5 bases). Germline CDR1 reads SGHRS; CDR2 reads YFSETQ. Trimming removed 3 bases at V and 6 bases at J, with 18 bases between. CDR3 length: 15 residues. The CDR3 protein is CASSWAPGLGDGYTF. CDR3 nucleotide sequence: TGCGCCAGCAGCTGGGCCCCGGGACTTGGGGATGGCTACACCTTC.

The chain has TRBV30 and TRBJ2-2; D unclear. V was shortened by 4 bases and J by 3 bases, with 12 bases between the two germline ends. CDR1 is GTSNPN and CDR2 is SVGIG in the germline V gene (reference sequence). The CDR3 sequence is 14 residues long. CDR3: CAWTPSLDTGELFF. The CDR3 nucleotides are TGTGCCTGGACCCCCTCTTTGGACACCGGGGAGCTGTTTTTT.

The V call is TRBV18, the J call TRBJ2-3; possibly TRBD1 or TRBD2 for D (6 bases each). The CDR3 length is 18 residues. Trimming left V 2 bases short and J 0 bases short, with 18 bases between. CDR1 KGHSH and CDR2 LQKENI come from the germline V gene. CDR3 loop: CASSPRGRGLASTDTQYF. DNA for the CDR3: TGTGCCAGCTCACCAAGGGGCCGGGGGCTGGCTAGCACAGATACGCAGTATTTT.

The chain links TRBV2 to TRBJ1-1; the D gene is possibly TRBD1 (6 bases). The germline CDR1 and CDR2 sequences are SNHLY and FYNNEI. This CDR3 has 15 residues. V lost 1 base, J lost 3 bases, and 12 bases lay in between. The DNA for the CDR3 is TGTGCCAGCAGTGAAGAGGGAGGGGGGGACACTGAAGCTTTCTTT. Translated: CASSEEGGGDTEAFF.

V is TRBV29-1 and J is TRBJ1-6; 9 nucleotides line up with TRBD1. V gave up 4 bases and J gave up 6 bases; unmatched junction bases: 7. This CDR3 spans 15 amino acids. The V gene's germline CDR1 is SQVTM and CDR2 ANQGSEA. For the CDR3, the DNA is TGCAGCGTTGCTCTAGGGACAGGGATTAATTCACCCCTCCACTTT. As protein: CSVALGTGINSPLHF. The complete variable domain, with remaining parts taken from reference TRBV29-1 and TRBJ1-6, reads SAVISQKPSRDICQRGTSLTIQCQVDSQVTMMFWYRQQPGQSLTLIATANQGSEATYESGFVIDKFPISRPNLTFSTLTVSNMSPEDSSIYLCSVALGTGINSPLHFGNGTRLTVT.

The chain uses TRBV5-6 and TRBJ1-2, with 9 bases aligning to TRBD1. This CDR3 is 13 amino acids long. CDR1 is SGHDT and CDR2 is YYEEEE in the germline V gene. Germline trimming cut 4 bases from V and 7 bases from J; bases unmatched to any gene: 5. The CDR3 sequence: CASSTTGGGGYTF. CDR3 nucleotide sequence: TGTGCCAGCAGCACTACAGGGGGCGGTGGCTACACCTTC.

The CDR3 DNA reads TGCAGTGCTAGTAGCTTGAACTATGGCTACACCTTC. Protein: CSASSLNYGYTF. The rearrangement uses TRBV20-1 and TRBJ1-2, with D hard to call. V dropped 3 bases and J dropped 2 bases, with 7 bases sitting between them. The CDR3 extends over 12 amino acids. Germline V gene data show CDR1 as DFQATT and CDR2 as SNEGSKA (reference sequence).

The chain carries TRBV6-4 and TRBJ1-2; D is undetermined. The CDR3 contains 15 residues. The ends were cut back, 0 bases at V and 6 bases at J, with 14 bases in the middle. Germline CDR1 and CDR2: MRHNA and SNTAGT. DNA for the CDR3: TGTGCCAGCAGTGACTCGATGGTCGGGAGGAATGGCTACACCTTC. Protein: CASSDSMVGRNGYTF.

This chain uses TRBV11-3 with TRBJ2-1, with D perhaps being TRBD1 or TRBD2 (7 bases each). CDR1 SGHNT and CDR2 YENEEA come from the germline V gene. The ends were cut back, 5 bases at V and 5 bases at J, with 22 bases in the middle. This CDR3 has 17 residues. CDR3 sequence (DNA): TGTGCCAGCAGCGGATTCGACAGGGCGGCGGGGGACAATGAGCAGTTCTTC. This encodes CASSGFDRAAGDNEQFF.

V is TRBV19 and J is TRBJ1-2, with D tentatively TRBD1 (5 bases). V lost 5 bases to trimming and J lost 3 bases, with 13 bases between them. The V gene's germline CDR1 is LNHDA and CDR2 SQIVND (reference sequence). CDR3 length: 14 amino acids. CDR3 nucleotide sequence: TGTGCCAGTAGTGAAAGGGTGGGGGACTATGGCTACACCTTC. Protein: CASSERVGDYGYTF.

The chain recombines TRBV29-1 with TRBJ2-3; D is unresolved. Germline V gene data show CDR1 as SQVTM and CDR2 as ANQGSEA. V was shortened by 3 bases and J by 4 bases, with 11 bases between the two germline ends. CDR3 size: 13 residues. The CDR3 nucleotides are TGCAGCGTTGAGTCCCTGACGTCAGATACGCAGTATTTT. It encodes CSVESLTSDTQYF.

The V gene is TRBV9, the J gene TRBJ1-6; D perhaps matches TRBD1 (6 bases). V lost 3 bases and J lost 4, with 8 bases in between. Germline loops: CDR1 SGDLS, CDR2 YYNGEE. The CDR3 runs to 14 residues. The CDR3 is CASSAQGYNSPLHF. The CDR3 nucleotides are TGTGCCAGCAGCGCACAGGGATATAATTCACCCCTCCACTTT. The full variable domain, completed using reference TRBV9 and TRBJ1-6, is DSGVTQTPKHLITATGQRVTLRCSPRSGDLSVYWYQQSLDQGLQFLIQYYNGEERAKGNILERFSAQQFPDLHSELNLSSLELGDSALYFCASSAQGYNSPLHFGNGTRLTVT.

V gene TRBV5-6 combines with J gene TRBJ2-7; D is perhaps TRBD1 (5 bases). Trimming stripped 0 bases from V and 3 bases from J, with 13 bases between. Germline lookup yields CDR1 SGHDT and CDR2 YYEEEE. The CDR3 loop spans 15 amino acids. The CDR3 reads CASSLAAQGFYEQYF. The CDR3 DNA follows: TGTGCCAGCAGCTTGGCCGCGCAGGGATTCTACGAGCAGTACTTC.

The chain combines TRBV3-1 (or the pseudogene TRBV3-2) with TRBJ1-2; no clear D. This CDR3 region has 18 residues. The V gene's germline CDR1 is LGHDT and CDR2 YNNKEL (reference sequence). Trimming stripped 1 base from V and 1 base from J, with 19 bases between. The CDR3 is CASSQVIKGPAGNYGYTF. CDR3 bases: TGTGCCAGCAGCCAAGTGATCAAAGGCCCGGCGGGTAACTATGGCTACACCTTC.

This clone was detected a few times. A junction boundary mismatches the germline segment, possibly from a read error. The rearrangement uses TRBV10-3 and TRBJ1-2, with TRBD1 matching 7 bases. This CDR3 is built from 11 residues. Germline V CDR1 and CDR2: ENHRY, SYGVKD. The CDR3 loop is CAISESGTESF. The CDR3 DNA reads as TGTGCCATCAGTGAGTCCGGGACAGAAAGCTTC.